This T cell receptor beta chain originates from a study of blood T cell repertoires in COVID-19. Study information: The origin of the acute and convalescent COVID-19 samples was the United States, Italy and Spain. PBMCs, B-cell-depleted T cells, or T cells provided the cDNA or gDNA that made up the material.

Germline-derived CDR1 and CDR2 are LNHNV and YYDKDF (reference sequence). This CDR3 contains 15 residues. Trimming pared 1 base from V and 0 bases from J, leaving 8 bases between. This clone appeared a few times. As originally analysed: Nucleated cell number was recorded as an estimate derived from reference gene primer amplification. The assay was immunoSEQ multiplex PCR, and TCRdb's table has in-frame clones only and misses some. The DNA was the basis for D and trimming; V, J and clone size are from that table. The data contain roughly 100,000 clones, around 86% of them seen just once; the ten biggest clones take up about 2.9%.

Sample: peripheral blood. The receptor was derived from a man aged 50-59 years with active or convalescent COVID-19. The chain is built from TRBV15 and TRBJ2-3; D is perhaps TRBD2 (5 bases). For the CDR3, the DNA is TGTGCCACCAGCAGAGGAGGGATCAGCACAGATACGCAGTATTTT. Encoded protein: CATSRGGISTDTQYF.